One sample yielded the 10 T cell receptor beta chains listed below, sequenced in a study of control samples from healthy donors and cancer patients. Produced via immunoSEQ multiplex PCR; TCRdb's table is partial and in-frame only. The profile shows about 120,000 clones, roughly 87% of them singletons. The sequenced material came from blood. The receptors come from a man between 18 and 29 years old in good health.

There are a few counts of this clone. The chain joins TRBV6-5 to TRBJ1-2, with 9 bases fitting TRBD1. Per the germline V gene, CDR1 is MNHEY and CDR2 is SVGAGI. The CDR3 is 13 amino acids. Trimming cost V 6 bases and J 9 bases; bases outside gene matches: 8. In DNA, the CDR3 is TGTGCCAGCAGGGTCCCGGGACAGGGCCGCTACACCTTC. Protein sequence: CASRVPGQGRYTF.

For the CDR3, the DNA is TGTGCCAGCAGTTACGGGACTAGCGGGACCGGGGAGCTGTTTTTT. It encodes CASSYGTSGTGELFF. The chain is built from TRBV6-6 and TRBJ2-2, with 12 nucleotides matching TRBD2. V lost 2 bases to trimming and J lost 5 bases; unmatched junction nucleotides: 0. CDR1 is MNHNY and CDR2 is SVGAGI in the germline V gene (reference sequence). CDR3 length: 15 amino acids.

The V gene is TRBV14, the J gene TRBJ2-1; TRBD2 matches 7 bases. Trimming at V came to 2 bases and at J to 4 bases, leaving 8 bases not matched to a gene. CDR3 size: 16 residues. Germline V CDR1 and CDR2: SGHDN, FVKESK. The CDR3: CASSQIPGLTYNEQFF. DNA for the CDR3: TGTGCCAGCAGCCAAATACCGGGACTAACTTACAATGAGCAGTTCTTC.

This rearrangement joins TRBV7-9 to TRBJ1-3; D is unclear. V lost 0 bases to trimming and J lost 9 bases, with 12 bases between them. CDR1 and CDR2 from the germline V gene are SEHNR and FQNEAQ (reference sequence). CDR3 length: 14 amino acids. The CDR3 DNA follows: TGTGCCAGCAGCTTAGCGCCCGGTCGGGGCACCATATATTTT. Translated: CASSLAPGRGTIYF. Supplemented by reference TRBV7-9 and TRBJ1-3, the full variable domain reads DTGVSQNPRHKITKRGQNVTFRCDPISEHNRLYWYRQTLGQGPEFLTYFQNEAQLEKSRLLSDRFSAERPKGSFSTLEIQRTEQGDSAMYLCASSLAPGRGTIYFGEGSWLTVV.

DNA for the CDR3: TGTGCCAGCAGGAAAAGGGACGGTAAAAACATTCAGTACTTC. Protein: CASRKRDGKNIQYF. The chain uses TRBV6-5 and TRBJ2-4; D tentatively fits TRBD1 or TRBD2 (5 bases each). Trimming left V 6 bases short and J 4 bases short, with 13 bases between. The germline CDR1 and CDR2 sequences are MNHEY and SVGAGI. The CDR3 spans 14 residues.

V and J are TRBV5-1 and TRBJ1-4, with D unclear. Germline lookup yields CDR1 SGHRS and CDR2 YFSETQ. V lost 2 bases, J lost 0 bases, and 8 bases lay in between. CDR3 length: 15 residues. CDR3 loop: CASSFTFATNEKLFF. CDR3 DNA sequence: TGCGCCAGCAGCTTCACGTTTGCAACTAATGAAAAACTGTTTTTT.

V is TRBV6-2 or TRBV6-3 and J is TRBJ1-5; D possibly corresponds to TRBD1 (5 bases). The CDR3 sequence is 16 residues long. Trimming left V 0 bases short and J 4 bases short, with 13 bases between. CDR1 and CDR2 (germline): MNHEY, SVGEGT. The CDR3 sequence is CASSYSGTGGNQPQHF. CDR3 in DNA: TGTGCCAGCAGTTACTCGGGAACAGGCGGTAATCAGCCCCAGCATTTT.

V is TRBV27 and J is TRBJ2-7, with 11 bases aligning to TRBD2. This CDR3 contains 16 residues. V dropped 6 bases and J dropped 5; count of bases not matched to a gene: 12. In germline, CDR1 is MNHEY, CDR2 SMNVEV (reference sequence). CDR3 sequence: CASRKATGTSGHEQYF. The DNA of the CDR3 is TGTGCCAGCAGGAAAGCAACCGGGACTAGCGGCCACGAGCAGTACTTC.

The rearrangement joins TRBV27 to TRBJ2-7, with 9 bases identical to TRBD2. The V gene end was trimmed by 3 bases and the J gene end by 4 bases; junction bases not matched to a gene: 4. Germline lookup yields CDR1 MNHEY and CDR2 SMNVEV (reference sequence). The CDR3 is 14 residues long. CDR3 region: CASSFLAGMYEQYF. CDR3 DNA: TGTGCCAGCAGTTTTCTAGCGGGAATGTACGAGCAGTACTTC.

This chain connects TRBV12-5 to TRBJ2-1; D call uncertain. V was clipped by 5 bases and J by 5 bases, with 7 bases between them. CDR1 and CDR2 from the germline V gene are LGHNT and FRNRAP. This CDR3 comprises 12 residues. The CDR3: CASGTLDNEQFF. The DNA of the CDR3 is TGTGCTAGTGGTACCCTCGACAATGAGCAGTTCTTC.